Sequencing of this T cell receptor (beta chain) was carried out in a study of blood T cell repertoires in COVID-19. Under the authors' procedure: Amplifying reference gene primers gave estimates of nucleated cell counts. Profiled with immunoSEQ multiplex PCR; TCRdb holds only in-frame clones, not every one. That table is the source of V, J and clone size, and D and trimming were worked out from the DNA. The repertoire consists of about 93,000 clones, with 90% occurring once and the leading ten covering roughly 1.5%. Germline V CDR1 and CDR2: LGHNT, FRNRAP. The ends lost 5 bases at V and 5 bases at J; junction bases unmatched: 8. This CDR3 region has 15 residues.

The V and J genes are TRBV12-5 and TRBJ2-5, with TRBD2 matching 10 bases. Sequencing input: peripheral blood. The sequence came from a human donor with active COVID-19. The donor label of this sample is uncertain. The CDR3 spells CASGPQGLARETQYF. For the CDR3, the DNA is TGTGCTAGTGGTCCGCAGGGACTAGCGCGTGAGACCCAGTACTTC. The whole variable domain, filled in from reference TRBV12-5 and TRBJ2-5, reads DARVTQTPRHKVTEMGQEVTMRCQPILGHNTVFWYRQTMMQGLELLAYFRNRAPLDDSGMPKDRFSAEMPDATLATLKIQPSEPRDSAVYFCASGPQGLARETQYFGPGTRLLVL.